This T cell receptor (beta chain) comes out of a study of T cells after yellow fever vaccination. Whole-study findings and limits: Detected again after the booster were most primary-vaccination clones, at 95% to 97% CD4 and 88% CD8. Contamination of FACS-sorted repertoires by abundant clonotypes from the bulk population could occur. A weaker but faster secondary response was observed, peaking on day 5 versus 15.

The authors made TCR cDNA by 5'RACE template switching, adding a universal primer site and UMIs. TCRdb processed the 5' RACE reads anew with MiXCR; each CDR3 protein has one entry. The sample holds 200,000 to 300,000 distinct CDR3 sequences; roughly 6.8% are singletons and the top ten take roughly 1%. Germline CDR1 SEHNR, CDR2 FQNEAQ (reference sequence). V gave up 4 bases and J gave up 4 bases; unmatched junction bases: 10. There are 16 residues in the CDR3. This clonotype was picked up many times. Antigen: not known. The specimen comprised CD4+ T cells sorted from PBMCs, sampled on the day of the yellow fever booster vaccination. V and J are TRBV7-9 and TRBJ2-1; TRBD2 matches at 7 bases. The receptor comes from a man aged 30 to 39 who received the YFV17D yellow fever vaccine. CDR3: CASSSSLAVSYNEQFF. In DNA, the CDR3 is TGTGCCAGCAGCTCCTCGCTAGCGGTTTCGTACAATGAGCAGTTCTTC.